This T cell receptor beta chain was captured by sequencing in a study of molecular identifiers for immune sequencing clone quantification. General study results and limits: Clones above 20 RNA copies held over 98% of effector molecules, under 1% in naive cells. Spike-in Jurkat TCR RNA from a single cell reportedly registered among about a million naive cells.

One entry per CDR3 protein, called by TCRdb with MiXCR from the PCR reads. The repertoire includes some 590,000 distinct CDR3 sequences, roughly 23% of them detected once, and about 0.73% sits in the top ten. Notes on this clonotype: The target antigen is unknown. A read error may be the cause here, since a much bigger clone is one base away. Without the conserved terminal phenylalanine or tryptophan, this CDR3 likely stems from a read error.

V lost 10 bases and J 7 bases, leaving 21 bases between the germline ends. The CDR3 runs to 14 residues. Germline CDR1 is ENHRY and CDR2 is SYGVKD. The source material was naive CD8+ T cells from blood, with Jurkat cell RNA spiked in. Subset in this sample: FACS-sorted CD8+CD4-CCR7+CD45RA+ naive T cells. V usage is TRBV10-3 and J usage is TRBJ2-3; a possible D gene is TRBD2 (5 bases). The source is a human donor in good health. Some libraries in this study had Jurkat cell RNA spiked in. The CDR3 region is CATRRLGPDYTQYL. Here the CDR3 DNA reads TGTGCCACCCGTCGGCTAGGGCCGGACTATACGCAGTATCTT.